This entry lists 10 T cell receptor beta chains sequenced from one sample in a study of cytomegalovirus exposure and HLA in healthy donors. In the PCR, 60 Vbeta and 13 Jbeta primers were used. TCRdb's table, derived via immunoSEQ multiplex PCR, lists solely in-frame clones and lacks some. The profile shows approximately 160,000 clones, 68% of them singletons. The sequencing sample was made of PBMCs. These receptors all come from a man aged 50-60 years in good health and CMV-seronegative.

The CDR3, as DNA: TGTGCCAGCAGTTGGGGGGGGATTGAAGCTTTCTTT. This translates into CASSWGGIEAFF. The chain uses TRBV28 and TRBJ1-1; possible D gene TRBD1, 5 bases. CDR1 MDHEN and CDR2 SYDVKM come from the germline V gene. The CDR3 runs to 12 residues. The V gene lost 4 bases and the J gene lost 7 bases, with 10 bases spanning the gap.

As to this clone: This sample includes further DNA sequences coding for the same CDR3. The J gene is TRBJ1-1, the V gene TRBV18; TRBD1 might be the D (6 bases). The CDR3 is made up of 13 amino acids. In germline, CDR1 is KGHSH, CDR2 LQKENI. V was clipped by 6 bases and J by 1 base, with 9 bases between them. CDR3 sequence (DNA): TGTGCCAGCTCGCCGGGACAGAACACTGAAGCTTTCTTT. It codes for CASSPGQNTEAFF.

The gene calls are TRBV5-6 and TRBJ1-2; TRBD1 matches at 7 bases. V lost 4 bases and J lost 7; bases outside the gene matches: 7. The CDR3 runs 13 residues. CDR1 is SGHDT and CDR2 is YYEEEE in the germline V gene. Here the CDR3 DNA reads TGTGCCAGCAGCCAAGACAGGGTGGGTGGCTACACCTTC. This gives the protein CASSQDRVGGYTF.

The chain combines TRBV29-1 with TRBJ1-2; D gene ambiguous. The V and J ends lost 4 bases and 1 base respectively, with 7 bases between them. The germline CDR1 and CDR2 sequences are SQVTM and ANQGSEA. The CDR3 totals 12 residues. The CDR3, as DNA: TGCAGCGTTGGGGAGATTAACTATGGCTACACCTTC. It codes for CSVGEINYGYTF.

J is TRBJ1-5 and V is TRBV6-5, with a weak D call TRBD1 (6 bases). The germline gives CDR1 MNHEY, CDR2 SVGAGI. The CDR3 runs to 14 residues. Trimming left V 5 bases short and J 0 bases short, with 8 bases between. Here the CDR3 DNA reads TGTGCCAGCAGTAGGACAGTTAGCAATCAGCCCCAGCATTTT. Protein product: CASSRTVSNQPQHF.

This chain links TRBV19 with TRBJ2-5; weak D call: TRBD1 (6 bases). Germline CDR1 is LNHDA and CDR2 is SQIVND (reference sequence). Deletions cut 4 bases from V and 7 bases from J, with 16 bases between. The CDR3 has 14 residues. CDR3 region: CASSRGQGPWTQYF. Here the CDR3 DNA reads TGTGCCAGTAGTAGAGGGCAGGGGCCGTGGACCCAGTACTTC.

This chain connects TRBV13 to TRBJ2-1; TRBD2 might be the D (5 bases). This CDR3 has 16 amino acids. Between the trimmed V and J ends, which lost 0 bases and 2 bases, there was a span of 11 bases. The V gene's germline CDR1 is PRHDT and CDR2 FYEKMQ (reference sequence). CDR3 in DNA: TGTGCCAGCAGCTTAGGGGCGGGTACACCCTACAATGAGCAGTTCTTC. Translated: CASSLGAGTPYNEQFF.

In this sample, this clone turned up a few times. The V gene is TRBV7-8, the J gene TRBJ2-5; 11 nucleotides line up with TRBD2. This CDR3 comprises 17 residues. From germline, CDR1 is SGHVS and CDR2 FQNEAQ. V trimming: 1 base; J trimming: 7 bases; junction bases outside the gene matches: 11. The chain's CDR3 is CASSLVGLAGTRVTQYF. CDR3 coding DNA: TGTGCCAGCAGCTTAGTAGGACTAGCGGGTACAAGAGTGACCCAGTACTTC.

This chain joins TRBV11-2 and TRBJ2-5; TRBD1 is a possible D gene (5 bases). Trimming shortened V by 5 bases and J by 1 base, and 11 bases separated the two germline ends. This CDR3 has 14 amino acids. Germline loops: CDR1 SGHAT, CDR2 FQNNGV. The CDR3 nucleotides read TGTGCCAGCAGCCAACAGGTCCCCCAAGAGACCCAGTACTTC. As protein: CASSQQVPQETQYF.

The chain carries TRBV28 and TRBJ1-2, with TRBD1 as a possible D gene (5 bases). Germline V gene lookup returns CDR1 MDHEN and CDR2 SYDVKM. With 7 bases removed from V and 8 bases from J, the gap between germline ends came to 14 bases. This CDR3 has 12 amino acids. CDR3 DNA sequence: TGTGCCAGCAAAGCAGGGTCGGAAGGCTACACCTTC. It translates to CASKAGSEGYTF.